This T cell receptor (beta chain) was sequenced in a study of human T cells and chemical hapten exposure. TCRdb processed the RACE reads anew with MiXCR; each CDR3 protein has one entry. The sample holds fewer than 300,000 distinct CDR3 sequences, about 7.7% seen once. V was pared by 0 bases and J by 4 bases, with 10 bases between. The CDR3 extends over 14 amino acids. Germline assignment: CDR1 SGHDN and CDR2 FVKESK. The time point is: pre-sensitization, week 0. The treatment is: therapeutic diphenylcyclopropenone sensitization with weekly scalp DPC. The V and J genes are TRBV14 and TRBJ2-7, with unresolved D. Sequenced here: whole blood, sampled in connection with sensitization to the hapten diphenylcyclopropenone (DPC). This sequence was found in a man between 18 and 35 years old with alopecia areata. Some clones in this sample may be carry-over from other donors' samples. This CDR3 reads CASSQDPVRYEQYF. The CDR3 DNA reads TGTGCCAGCAGCCAAGACCCAGTACGATACGAGCAGTACTTC.